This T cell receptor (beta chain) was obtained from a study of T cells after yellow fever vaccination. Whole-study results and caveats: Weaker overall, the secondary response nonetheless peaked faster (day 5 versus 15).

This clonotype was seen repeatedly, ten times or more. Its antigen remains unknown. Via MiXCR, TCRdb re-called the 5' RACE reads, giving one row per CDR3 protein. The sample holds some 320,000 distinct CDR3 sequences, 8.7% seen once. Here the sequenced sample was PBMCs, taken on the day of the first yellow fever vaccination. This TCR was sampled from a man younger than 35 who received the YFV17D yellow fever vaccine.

DNA of the CDR3: TGTGCCAGCAGCGCCCGGGGTGGAGGAACTGAAGCTTTCTTT. This encodes CASSARGGGTEAFF. This chain connects TRBV7-3 to TRBJ1-1; D is unclear. CDR3 size: 14 residues. Germline lookup yields CDR1 SGHTA and CDR2 FQGTGA. V was pared by 5 bases and J by 5 bases, with 15 bases between.